The entry below describes one T cell receptor (beta chain). Its antigen is not yet known. No base-level quality is on record; no much larger clone is a single base apart. The immunoSEQ Assay was used to sequence TCRbeta CDR3 regions. After extraction, genomic DNA underwent amplification by bias-controlled multiplex PCR, followed by high-throughput sequencing. The paper's data handling went like this. To quantify the absolute abundance of every unique TCRbeta CDR3 region, sequences were collapsed and filtered. T cell fraction was estimated by normalization of TCRbeta template counts to usable DNA, with usable DNA being measured through amplification of reference genes present in all nucleated cells. Repertoire TCRs were annotated as SARS-CoV-2-specific by exact matching of V gene, CDR3 amino acid sequence and J gene to a known reactive TCR set. The reference SARS-CoV-2 TCR set was obtained from MIRA and was filtered for enrichment in COVID-19-positive ImmuneCODE repertoires, whereby public or cross-reactive TCRs were removed. Based on the MIRA antigens, annotated TCRs were further analysed at the level of specific ORF or position within ORF. Breadth was defined as the number of annotated unique rearrangements divided by the total number of unique productive rearrangements, and depth was defined as the summed frequency of the annotated unique rearrangements. TCR breadth was compared between groups using two-sided Wilcoxon rank-sum tests. Drawn from immuneACCESS, this table holds only the in-frame rearrangements with V and J called that TCRdb kept. Clones are partly lost; checked studies trace under half to an unresolved V gene and leave the rest unexplained. For V, J and clone size, that table is used; D and trimming come from the DNA. This sample has approximately 240,000 clones in its table, and roughly 90% of those were observed once. The top ten clones comprise 9.5% to 12% of the sample.

The record originates from a study of Ad26.COV2.S vaccination and SARS-CoV-2 variants (dated by TCRdb to the early 2020s). Some background on the complete study: Vaccine-arm donors came from COV1001, a multicentre, randomized, double-blind, placebo-controlled phase I-IIa trial of Ad26.COV2.S in healthy adults. Dosing of Ad26.COV2.S was intramuscular, at either 5x10^10 or 1x10^11 viral particles, delivered as one shot or as two shots spaced 56 days apart. Sequencing of the TCRbeta repertoire served to evaluate the specificity and breadth of SARS-CoV-2-reactive T cell receptors following Ad26.COV2.S vaccination. A total of approximately 32 samples were included in the TCR-sequenced set, comprising some 20 Ad26.COV2.S vaccine recipients, 5 placebo recipients and 8 SARS-CoV-2 convalescent individuals. Participants in the trial were split at random into five groups of five each, receiving low-dose or high-dose Ad26.COV2.S once or twice, or else placebo on both occasions. Throughout the experiments and outcome assessment, investigators stayed blinded to trial group allocation.

General conclusions and limits of the study: Substantial breadth of spike-specific CD8+ and CD4+ T cell responses was reported after vaccination. Vaccine and placebo recipients had similar non-spike TCR breadth, a finding consistent with the vaccine containing only spike. The study lacked the statistical power to compare responses across vaccine doses or regimens. According to the authors, total T cell responses may have been underestimated by the TCR breadth and depth analyses. Ad26.COV2.S recipients had higher spike-specific TCR breadth than placebo recipients (P = 0.0014).

The CDR3 covers 12 residues, taking in both the cysteine and the phenylalanine. Left in the record is the CDR3 DNA by itself, 36 bases read in frame from the first base. Trimming removed 1 base from V and 7 bases from J, leaving 5 bases between the germline ends. The sample's treatment or condition label, in plain terms: about 20 received Ad26.COV2.S at low or high dose, single or two shots; roughly five received placebo; per-sample allocation not given. For vaccine and placebo recipients, the sequenced repertoires came from samples collected on day 63 after the first injection. Cohort 1b enrolled roughly 25 adults aged 18-55 years at a single site in Boston, USA, between 29 July and 7 August 2020. Ad26.COV2.S consisted of a replication-incompetent adenovirus type 26 vector by which a prefusion-stabilized SARS-CoV-2 spike protein from the original Wuhan strain was expressed.

Sequencing used peripheral blood, obtained in a trial of Ad26.COV2.S vaccine versus placebo. The chain was built from TRBV12-3 or TRBV12-4 and TRBJ1-5; no D segment can be confidently identified. The sequence came from a person aged 18-65 years who received the Ad26.COV2.S COVID-19 vaccine or a placebo. This receptor has the CDR3 CASSLGVQPQHF. The nucleotide sequence is TGTGCCAGCAGTTTAGGGGTACAGCCCCAGCATTTT.